This TCR beta chain was found in a study of patients and donors after allogeneic stem cell transplantation. MiXCR was run by TCRdb on the RT-PCR reads, yielding one entry per CDR3 protein. This sample has around 150,000 distinct CDR3 sequences, with roughly 35% found just once. The V end lost 0 bases, the J end lost 9 bases, and 7 bases lay between the germline ends. This CDR3 contains 12 residues. The germline gives CDR1 SGHDT, CDR2 YYEEEE. A few counts support this clonotype. V usage is TRBV5-6 and J usage is TRBJ1-5; D is undetermined. Source material: blood, either unsorted or a sorted T cell fraction (not recorded which). The sequence was collected from a human donor who was either an allogeneic HSCT recipient or a stem cell or donor lymphocyte infusion donor (not recorded which). It is not recorded whose cells these are; they may come from a transplant donor. The CDR3 spells CASSLGGRPQHF. The CDR3 DNA reads TGTGCCAGCAGCTTGGGAGGGCGGCCCCAGCATTTT.